The 7 T cell receptor beta chains below come from one sample, sequenced in a study of shared clonotypes between healthy human individuals. Assay: immunoSEQ multiplex PCR; the TCRdb copy retains only in-frame clones and omits some. The sample has around 1.5 million clones, about 98% seen once. The material sequenced was naive CD4+ T cells sorted from blood. The subset is: CD45RA+ positively selected. These receptors were taken from a man aged 25-40 years in good health.

The chain couples TRBV29-1 to TRBJ1-1, with D uncertain. V lost 5 bases and J lost 6, with 19 bases in between. The CDR3 totals 14 residues. Per germline, CDR1 SQVTM and CDR2 ANQGSEA. CDR3 residues: CSVSVAAKGAEAFF. The CDR3 nucleotides read TGCAGCGTTTCTGTGGCAGCCAAGGGTGCTGAAGCTTTCTTT. The complete variable domain, with remaining parts taken from reference TRBV29-1 and TRBJ1-1, reads SAVISQKPSRDICQRGTSLTIQCQVDSQVTMMFWYRQQPGQSLTLIATANQGSEATYESGFVIDKFPISRPNLTFSTLTVSNMSPEDSSIYLCSVSVAAKGAEAFFGQGTRLTVV.

V usage is TRBV5-7 and J usage is TRBJ1-5, with D perhaps matching TRBD1 (6 bases). TRBV5-7 is classed as an ORF, of uncertain function. Trimming stripped 3 bases from V and 5 bases from J, with 18 bases between. This CDR3 region has 16 residues. The CDR3 region has the DNA TGTGCCAGCAGCTACCCAGGGGCGCAAGGGGATCAGCCCCAGCATTTT. Encoded protein: CASSYPGAQGDQPQHF.

J is TRBJ2-2 and V is TRBV19; tentative D call: TRBD1 (5 bases). Germline CDR1 LNHDA, CDR2 SQIVND (reference sequence). The V gene lost 5 bases and the J gene lost 2 bases, with 12 bases spanning the gap. This CDR3 is 15 amino acids long. In DNA, the CDR3 is TGTGCCAGTAGTGTCCCGGACACCAACACCGGGGAGCTGTTTTTT. This codes for CASSVPDTNTGELFF.

This chain connects TRBV7-9 to TRBJ2-7; TRBD1 aligns across 11 bases. This CDR3 spans 17 amino acids. V was pared by 5 bases and J by 6 bases, with 15 bases of the junction left unmatched. Germline V gives CDR1 SEHNR, CDR2 FQNEAQ (reference sequence). CDR3 region: CASSTGPWDRGDGEQYF. CDR3 DNA: TGTGCCAGCAGCACCGGGCCATGGGACAGGGGGGACGGCGAGCAGTACTTC.

This chain uses TRBV27 with TRBJ1-5; 7 bases are a match to TRBD1. The V gene's germline CDR1 is MNHEY and CDR2 SMNVEV (reference sequence). CDR3 length equals 15 residues. The trim removed 2 bases at V and 6 bases at J, leaving 7 bases unmatched. CDR3 coding DNA: TGTGCCAGCAGTTTAGGGGGGACAGCCAGTCAGCCCCAGCATTTT. As protein: CASSLGGTASQPQHF.

This clone was seen a single time. The chain recombines TRBV5-1 with TRBJ2-7, with 9 positions matching TRBD1. CDR1 and CDR2 (germline): SGHRS, YFSETQ. V dropped 5 bases and J dropped 5; count of bases not matched to a gene: 8. This CDR3 spans 14 amino acids. For the CDR3, the DNA is TGCGCCAGCAGAACCGGGACAGGGCAACACGAGCAGTACTTC. Amino acid sequence: CASRTGTGQHEQYF. Combining the CDR3 with reference TRBV5-1 and TRBJ2-7 gives the whole variable domain KAGVTQTPRYLIKTRGQQVTLSCSPISGHRSVSWYQQTPGQGLQFLFEYFSETQRNKGNFPGRFSGRQFSNSRSEMNVSTLELGDSALYLCASRTGTGQHEQYFGPGTRLTVT.

The rearrangement links TRBV6-5 to TRBJ2-2; tentatively, D is TRBD1 or TRBD2 (5 bases each). The V gene's germline CDR1 is MNHEY and CDR2 SVGAGI. The CDR3 is 15 residues long. Trimming pared 10 bases from V and 1 base from J, leaving 16 bases between. Written as DNA, the CDR3 is TGTGCCACCACGTCGAGGGGCCGGAACACCGGGGAGCTGTTTTTT. It is translated as CATTSRGRNTGELFF.